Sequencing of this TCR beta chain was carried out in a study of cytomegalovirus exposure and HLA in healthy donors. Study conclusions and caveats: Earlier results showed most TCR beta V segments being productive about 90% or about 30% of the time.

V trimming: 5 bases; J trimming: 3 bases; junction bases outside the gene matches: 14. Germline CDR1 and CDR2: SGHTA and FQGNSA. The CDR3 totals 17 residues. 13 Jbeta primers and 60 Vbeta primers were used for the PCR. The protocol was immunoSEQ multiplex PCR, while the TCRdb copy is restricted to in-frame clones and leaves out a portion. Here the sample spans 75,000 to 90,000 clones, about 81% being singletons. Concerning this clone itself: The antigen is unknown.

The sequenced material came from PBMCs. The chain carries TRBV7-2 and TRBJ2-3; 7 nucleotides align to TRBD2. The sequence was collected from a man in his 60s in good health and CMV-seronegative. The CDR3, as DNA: TGTGCCAGCAGCCCAAGCGGGGCCCCGGGCTTAACAGATACGCAGTATTTT. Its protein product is CASSPSGAPGLTDTQYF. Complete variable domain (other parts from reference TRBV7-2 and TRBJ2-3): GAGVSQSPSNKVTEKGKDVELRCDPISGHTALYWYRQSLGQGLEFLIYFQGNSAPDKSGLPSDRFSAERTGGSVSTLTIQRTQQEDSAVYLCASSPSGAPGLTDTQYFGPGTRLTVL.